This TCR beta chain was sequenced for a study of blood T cell repertoires in COVID-19. For the study at large: T cells, B-cell-depleted T cells, or PBMCs supplied cDNA or gDNA.

Per the original methods: Amplification of reference gene primers provided the estimated nucleated cell counts. Profiled with immunoSEQ multiplex PCR; TCRdb holds only in-frame clones, not every one. D and trimming come from the DNA, and the V and J calls and clone size come from that table. The sample holds about 34,000 clones, roughly 90% seen once. Germline V lookup: CDR1 SEHNR, CDR2 FQNEAQ (reference sequence). The CDR3 contains 15 residues. V was cut by 5 bases and J by 7 bases, with 18 bases left in between. Sequenced input: peripheral blood. The receptor was derived from a human donor with active COVID-19. The donor label of this sample is uncertain. The chain combines TRBV7-9 with TRBJ2-1, with D hard to call. The CDR3, as DNA: TGTGCCAGCAGCCTTAGCACCTTATCTAGGAATGAGCAGTTCTTC. It encodes CASSLSTLSRNEQFF. The full variable domain, rest sourced from reference TRBV7-9 and TRBJ2-1, is DTGVSQNPRHKITKRGQNVTFRCDPISEHNRLYWYRQTLGQGPEFLTYFQNEAQLEKSRLLSDRFSAERPKGSFSTLEIQRTEQGDSAMYLCASSLSTLSRNEQFFGPGTRLTVL.